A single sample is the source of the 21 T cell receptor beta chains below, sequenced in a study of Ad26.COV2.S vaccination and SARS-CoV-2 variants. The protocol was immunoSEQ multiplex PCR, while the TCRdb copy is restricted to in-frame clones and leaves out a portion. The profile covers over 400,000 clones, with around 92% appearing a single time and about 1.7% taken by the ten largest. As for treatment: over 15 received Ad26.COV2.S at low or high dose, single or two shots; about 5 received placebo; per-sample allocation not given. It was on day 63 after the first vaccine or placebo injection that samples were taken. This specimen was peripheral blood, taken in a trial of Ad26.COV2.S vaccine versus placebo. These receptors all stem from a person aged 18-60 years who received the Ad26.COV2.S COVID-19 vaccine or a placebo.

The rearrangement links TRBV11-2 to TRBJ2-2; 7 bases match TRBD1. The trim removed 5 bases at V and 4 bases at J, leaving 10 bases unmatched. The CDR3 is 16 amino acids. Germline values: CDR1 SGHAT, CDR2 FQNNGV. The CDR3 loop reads CASSASRTGITGELFF. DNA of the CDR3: TGTGCCAGCAGCGCCTCCCGGACAGGAATCACCGGGGAGCTGTTTTTT.

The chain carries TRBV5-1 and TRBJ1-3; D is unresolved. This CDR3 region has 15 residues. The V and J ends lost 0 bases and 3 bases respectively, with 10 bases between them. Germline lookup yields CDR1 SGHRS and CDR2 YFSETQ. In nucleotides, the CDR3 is TGCGCCAGCAGCTTGGGGTCGGTCGTTGGAAACACCATATATTTT. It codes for CASSLGSVVGNTIYF.

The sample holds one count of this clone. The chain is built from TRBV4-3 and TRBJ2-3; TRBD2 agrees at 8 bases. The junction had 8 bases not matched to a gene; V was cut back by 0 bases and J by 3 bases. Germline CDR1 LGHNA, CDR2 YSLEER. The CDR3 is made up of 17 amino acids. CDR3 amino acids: CASSQDHFGGATDTQYF. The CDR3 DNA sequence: TGCGCCAGCAGCCAAGATCATTTCGGGGGGGCAACAGATACGCAGTATTTT.

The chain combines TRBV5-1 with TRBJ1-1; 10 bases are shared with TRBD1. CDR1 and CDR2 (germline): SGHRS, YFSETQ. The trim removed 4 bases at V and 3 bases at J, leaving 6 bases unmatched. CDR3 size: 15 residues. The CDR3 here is CASSGGTGDHTEAFF. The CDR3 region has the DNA TGCGCCAGCAGCGGGGGGACAGGGGATCACACTGAAGCTTTCTTT.

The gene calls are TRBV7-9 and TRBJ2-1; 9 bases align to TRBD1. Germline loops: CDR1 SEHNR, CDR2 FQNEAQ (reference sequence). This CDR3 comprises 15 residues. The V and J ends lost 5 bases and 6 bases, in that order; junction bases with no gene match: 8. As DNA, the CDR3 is TGTGCCAGCAGCCATCCCGGGACAGGGCTCAATGAGCAGTTCTTC. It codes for CASSHPGTGLNEQFF. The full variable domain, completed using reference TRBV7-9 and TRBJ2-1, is DTGVSQNPRHKITKRGQNVTFRCDPISEHNRLYWYRQTLGQGPEFLTYFQNEAQLEKSRLLSDRFSAERPKGSFSTLEIQRTEQGDSAMYLCASSHPGTGLNEQFFGPGTRLTVL.

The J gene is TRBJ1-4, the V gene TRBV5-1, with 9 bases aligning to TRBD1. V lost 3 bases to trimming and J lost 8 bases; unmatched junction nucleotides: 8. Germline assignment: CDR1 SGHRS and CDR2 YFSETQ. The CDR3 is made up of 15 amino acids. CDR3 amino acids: CASSYVPGQGEKLFF. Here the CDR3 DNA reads TGCGCCAGCAGCTATGTCCCGGGACAGGGAGAAAAACTGTTTTTT.

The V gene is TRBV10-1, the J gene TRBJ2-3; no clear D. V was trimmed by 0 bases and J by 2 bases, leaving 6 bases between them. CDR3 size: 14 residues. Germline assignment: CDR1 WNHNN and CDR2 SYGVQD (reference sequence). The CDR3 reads CASSESADTDTQYF. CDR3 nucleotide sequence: TGCGCCAGCAGTGAGTCGGCAGACACAGATACGCAGTATTTT.

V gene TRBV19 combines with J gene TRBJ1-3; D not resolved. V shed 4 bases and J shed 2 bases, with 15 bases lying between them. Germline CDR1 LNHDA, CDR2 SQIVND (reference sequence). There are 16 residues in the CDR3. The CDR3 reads CASSSVVRVPGNTIYF. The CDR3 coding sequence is TGTGCCAGTAGTAGTGTCGTGAGGGTCCCTGGAAACACCATATATTTT. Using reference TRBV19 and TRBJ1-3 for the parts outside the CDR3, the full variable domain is DGGITQSPKYLFRKEGQNVTLSCEQNLNHDAMYWYRQDPGQGLRLIYYSQIVNDFQKGDIAEGYSVSREKKESFPLTVTSAQKNPTAFYLCASSSVVRVPGNTIYFGEGSWLTVV.

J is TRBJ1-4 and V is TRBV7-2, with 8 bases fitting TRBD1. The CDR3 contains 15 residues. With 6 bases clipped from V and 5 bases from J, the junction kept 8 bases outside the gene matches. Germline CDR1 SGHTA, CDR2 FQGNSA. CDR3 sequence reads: CASSTGQGVNEKLFF. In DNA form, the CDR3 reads TGTGCCAGCAGTACAGGACAGGGCGTAAATGAAAAACTGTTTTTT.

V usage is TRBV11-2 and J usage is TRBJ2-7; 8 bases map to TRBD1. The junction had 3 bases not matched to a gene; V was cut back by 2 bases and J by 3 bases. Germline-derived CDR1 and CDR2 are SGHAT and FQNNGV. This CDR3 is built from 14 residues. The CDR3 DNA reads TGTGCCAGCAGCTTATGGGGACAGGACTACGAGCAGTACTTC. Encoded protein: CASSLWGQDYEQYF.

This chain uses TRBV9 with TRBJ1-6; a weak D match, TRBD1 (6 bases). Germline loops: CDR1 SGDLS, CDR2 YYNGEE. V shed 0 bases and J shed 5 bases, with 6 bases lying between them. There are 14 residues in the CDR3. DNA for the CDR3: TGTGCCAGCAGCGTAGGACAGGATAATTCACCCCTCCACTTT. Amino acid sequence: CASSVGQDNSPLHF. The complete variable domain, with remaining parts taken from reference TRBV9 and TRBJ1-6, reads DSGVTQTPKHLITATGQRVTLRCSPRSGDLSVYWYQQSLDQGLQFLIQYYNGEERAKGNILERFSAQQFPDLHSELNLSSLELGDSALYFCASSVGQDNSPLHFGNGTRLTVT.

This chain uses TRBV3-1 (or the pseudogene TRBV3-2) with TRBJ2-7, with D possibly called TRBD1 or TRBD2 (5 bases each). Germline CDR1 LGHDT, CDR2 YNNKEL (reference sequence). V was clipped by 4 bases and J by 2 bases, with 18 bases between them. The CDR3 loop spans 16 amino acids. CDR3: CASSPLSGTGTYEQYF. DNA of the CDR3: TGTGCCAGCAGCCCTCTTTCCGGGACCGGGACCTACGAGCAGTACTTC.

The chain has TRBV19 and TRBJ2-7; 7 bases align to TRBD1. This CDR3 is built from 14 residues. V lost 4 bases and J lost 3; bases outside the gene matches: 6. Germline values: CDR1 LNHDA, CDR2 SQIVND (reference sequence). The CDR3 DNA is TGTGCCAGTAGTACGGGACAGAAAAGCTACGAGCAGTACTTC. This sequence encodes CASSTGQKSYEQYF.

Here the CDR3 reads CASSPWTGEGYGYTF. The CDR3 bases are TGTGCCAGCAGCCCATGGACAGGGGAGGGCTATGGCTACACCTTC. The chain carries TRBV6-6 and TRBJ1-2; 9 bases line up with TRBD1. V was clipped by 6 bases and J by 4 bases; unmatched bases: 9. The CDR3 consists of 15 residues. CDR1 is MNHNY and CDR2 is SVGAGI in the germline V gene (reference sequence).

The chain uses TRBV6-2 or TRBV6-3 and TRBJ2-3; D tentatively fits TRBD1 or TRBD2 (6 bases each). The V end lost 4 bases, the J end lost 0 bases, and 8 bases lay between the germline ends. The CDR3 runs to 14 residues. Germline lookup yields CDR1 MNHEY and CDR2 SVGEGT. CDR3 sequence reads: CASSWGASTDTQYF. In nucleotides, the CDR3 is TGTGCCAGCAGTTGGGGGGCTAGCACAGATACGCAGTATTTT.

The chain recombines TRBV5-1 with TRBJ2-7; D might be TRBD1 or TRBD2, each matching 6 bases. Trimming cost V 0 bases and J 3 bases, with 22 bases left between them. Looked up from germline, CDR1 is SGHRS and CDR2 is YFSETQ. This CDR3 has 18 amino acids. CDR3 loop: CASSLATHHRGPLYEQYF. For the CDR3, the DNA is TGCGCCAGCAGCTTGGCCACCCATCATCGGGGGCCTCTCTACGAGCAGTACTTC. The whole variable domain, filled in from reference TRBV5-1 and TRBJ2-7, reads KAGVTQTPRYLIKTRGQQVTLSCSPISGHRSVSWYQQTPGQGLQFLFEYFSETQRNKGNFPGRFSGRQFSNSRSEMNVSTLELGDSALYLCASSLATHHRGPLYEQYFGPGTRLTVT.

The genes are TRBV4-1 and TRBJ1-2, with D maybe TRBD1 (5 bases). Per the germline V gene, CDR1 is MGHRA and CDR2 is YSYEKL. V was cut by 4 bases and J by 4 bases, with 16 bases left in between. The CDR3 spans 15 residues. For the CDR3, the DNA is TGCGCCAGCAGCCCCGGGACGGACCTGGGCTATGGCTACACCTTC. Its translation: CASSPGTDLGYGYTF.

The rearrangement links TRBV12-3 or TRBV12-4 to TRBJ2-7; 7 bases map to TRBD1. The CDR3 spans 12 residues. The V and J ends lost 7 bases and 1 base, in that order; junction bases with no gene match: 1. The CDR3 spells CASMTGSYEQYF. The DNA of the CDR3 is TGTGCCAGCATGACAGGGTCCTACGAGCAGTACTTC.

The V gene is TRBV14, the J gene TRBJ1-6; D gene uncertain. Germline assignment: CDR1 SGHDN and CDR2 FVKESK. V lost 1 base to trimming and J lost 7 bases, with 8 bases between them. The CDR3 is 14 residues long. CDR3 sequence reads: CASSQAFRNSPLHF. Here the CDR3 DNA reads TGTGCCAGCAGCCAAGCCTTCAGAAATTCACCCCTCCACTTT.

The CDR3 region has the DNA TGTGCCAGTAGTAGCGGGACAGGGTCTAGCACAGATACGCAGTATTTT. Protein sequence: CASSSGTGSSTDTQYF. This chain links TRBV19 with TRBJ2-3; the match to TRBD1 covers 9 bases. Germline CDR1 and CDR2: LNHDA and SQIVND (reference sequence). The V and J ends lost 4 bases and 0 bases, in that order; junction bases with no gene match: 5. The CDR3 runs 16 residues.

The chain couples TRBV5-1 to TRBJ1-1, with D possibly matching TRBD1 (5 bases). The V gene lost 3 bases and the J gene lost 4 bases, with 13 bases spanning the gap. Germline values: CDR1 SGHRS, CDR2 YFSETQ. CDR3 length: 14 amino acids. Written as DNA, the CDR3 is TGCGCCAGCAGCTGGGGGACGGGAGTCACTGAAGCTTTCTTT. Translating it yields CASSWGTGVTEAFF.